This T cell receptor beta chain was retrieved from a study of CD8 T cells in Susac syndrome (dated by TCRdb to the late 2010s). Context from the whole study: Whether CD8+ T cell activation and differentiation in Susac syndrome was antigen driven was tested using repertoire sequencing.

Comment on this clonotype: This clone's antigen is unknown. At one end, the junction sequence differs from germline, possibly due to a read error.

Paper-wide results and their limitations: The TCR sequencing and HLA analysis was acknowledged to have included a relatively small number of individuals.

Its CDR3 holds 13 amino acids, cysteine through phenylalanine. Here the CDR3 DNA is all that survives: 39 bases in frame from base 1. The germline V gene (reference sequence) sets CDR1 to SEHNR and CDR2 to FQNEAQ. RNA was extracted with the RNeasy kit and about 0.5 to 1 ug was reverse transcribed using random hexamers. TCR beta CDR3 regions were amplified with the immunoSEQ multiplex PCR assay covering 54 Vbeta and 13 Jbeta segments. Bias from PCR amplification was corrected by using a synthetic template baseline for primer optimization and for computational correction. The paper's processing steps were these. Only productive sequences were kept, with reads annotated to V, D and J genes according to IMGT and analyzed in immunoSEQ Analyzer. To calculate clonality, Shannon entropy was normalized by log2 of the number of productive unique sequences and then subtracted from one. For each patient and control, public and private clones were evaluated within the 100 most prevalent clones. A clone was defined as Susac-specific if it was absent from the healthy and MS cohorts, from 1052 published viral clones and from other ImmuneACCESS disease sequences. Through fastp at Q25 and MiXCR, TCRdb rebuilt clones from the public reads, retaining in-frame beta chains. Records with the same CDR3 protein are collapsed into one entry carrying the most frequent genes and DNA. The V and J calls come from TCRdb's annotation, not from the publication. The sample has some 190,000 distinct CDR3 sequences on record, 95% of them singletons. The top ten constitute around 0.093% of the sample.

Peripheral blood CD8+ and CD4+ T cells from healthy donors, Susac syndrome patients and multiple sclerosis patients were profiled by high-throughput TCR beta sequencing. Healthy donors were age- and sex-matched controls. Bulk CD8+ and CD4+ T cells were purified by magnetic negative isolation, whereas CD8+ TEMRA cells were enriched by FACS. Blood was collected in EDTA tubes and processed within 24 hours, with PBMCs isolated through density gradient centrifugation. PBMCs destined for TCR sequencing were cryopreserved in liquid nitrogen and later thawed in a 37 °C water bath. The sorted or isolated CD4+, CD8+ and CD8+ TEMRA cells reached a purity of at least 90%.

The receptor was isolated from a human donor in good health. Recombination linked TRBV7-9 to TRBJ2-4, with no D gene named confidently. Sequences were obtained from CD4+ T cells from PBMCs. The CDR3 region: CASSWNSGRPLFF. The DNA reads as follows: TGTGCCAGCAGTTGGAACAGTGGAAGGCCGTTGTTCTTC. Reference TRBV7-9 and TRBJ2-4 proteins supply the regions before and after the CDR3; the full variable domain is: DTGVSQNPRHKITKRGQNVTFRCDPISEHNRLYWYRQTLGQGPEFLTYFQNEAQLEKSRLLSDRFSAERPKGSFSTLEIQRTEQGDSAMYLCASSWNSGRPLFFGAGTRLSVL.